This TCR beta chain was retrieved from a study of blood T cell repertoires in COVID-19. Overall study: Samples came from the United States, Italy and Spain, spanning acute and convalescent COVID-19. T cells, B-cell-depleted T cells, or PBMCs supplied cDNA or gDNA.

Authors' methods: Using reference gene primer amplification, nucleated cell counts were estimated. This table comes from immunoSEQ multiplex PCR, and its TCRdb copy is limited to in-frame clones, with some not included. Clone size and the V and J calls come from that table; the DNA yielded D and trimming. The sample has 85,000 to 130,000 clones, about 87% seen once; the top ten hold over 12%. CDR3 length: 13 amino acids. V was cut by 6 bases and J by 2 bases, with 8 bases left in between. The receptor comes from a man aged 45 to 65 with acute or convalescent COVID-19. V gene TRBV12-3 or TRBV12-4 combines with J gene TRBJ1-5, with D possibly being TRBD1 (5 bases). The sequenced material came from peripheral blood. The CDR3 region has the DNA TGTGCCAGCAGGGGGACTGGCAATCAGCCCCAGCATTTT. Translation: CASRGTGNQPQHF.